This is a list of T cell receptor beta chains from one sample in a study of OX40 agonist ivuxolimab in advanced cancers. Sequencing was performed with immunoSEQ multiplex PCR; in TCRdb, only in-frame clones are kept and a portion is missing. The table shows about 40,000 clones, with approximately 90% occurring only once. This specimen consisted of CD4+ or CD8+ T cells sorted from blood, obtained in a trial of the OX40 agonist ivuxolimab. Receptor source: an adult with an advanced solid tumor such as melanoma, head and neck, liver or kidney cancer. Each CDR3 is given with its conserved first and last residue. Clone size appears in some rows only: once, few, many, or a class for an expanded clone.

v_call clone_size cdr3_length cdr3_aa
TRBV30 - 11 CAWRDFYGYTF
TRBV28 - 12 CASTPGGIGYTF
TRBV19 - 15 CASSDPGLAAYEQYF
TRBV6-4 few 15 CASSDSAGSTDTQYF
TRBV7-9 - 16 CASSYPLEYTYNEQFF
TRBV23-1 - 18 CASSQSGVPLPNTGELFF
TRBV4-1 - 13 CASSLGGSRELFF
TRBV7-9 - 14 CASSPGPANYGYTF
TRBV7-9 - 12 CASRALNYGYTF
TRBV2 once 15 CASNEGTRGAGEQFF
TRBV25-1 - 16 CASSEYEGAPSTEAFF
TRBV2 - 14 CARQTSRVQETQYF
TRBV27 large 14 CASSFEIRTGELFF
TRBV6-1 - 15 CASSEVAGGYNEQFF
TRBV30 - 10 CAWIGDTQYF
TRBV19 - 12 CASSSHGGEAFF